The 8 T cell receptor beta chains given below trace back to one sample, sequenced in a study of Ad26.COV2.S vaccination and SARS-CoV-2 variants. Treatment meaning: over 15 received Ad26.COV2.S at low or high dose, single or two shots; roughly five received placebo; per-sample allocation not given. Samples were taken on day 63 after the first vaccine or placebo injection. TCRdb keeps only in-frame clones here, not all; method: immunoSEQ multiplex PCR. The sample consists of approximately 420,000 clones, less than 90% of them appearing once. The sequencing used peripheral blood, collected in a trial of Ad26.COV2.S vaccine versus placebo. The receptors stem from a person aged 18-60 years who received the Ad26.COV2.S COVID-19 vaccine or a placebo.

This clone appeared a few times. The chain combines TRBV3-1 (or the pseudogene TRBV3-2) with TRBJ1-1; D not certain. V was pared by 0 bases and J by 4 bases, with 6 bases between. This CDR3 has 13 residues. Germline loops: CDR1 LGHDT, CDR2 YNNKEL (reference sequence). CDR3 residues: CASSQDFSTEAFF. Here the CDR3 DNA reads TGTGCCAGCAGCCAAGATTTCTCCACTGAAGCTTTCTTT.

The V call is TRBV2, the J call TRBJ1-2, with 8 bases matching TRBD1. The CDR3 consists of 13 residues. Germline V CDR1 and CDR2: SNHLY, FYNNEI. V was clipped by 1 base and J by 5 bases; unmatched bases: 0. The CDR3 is CASSEGQGYGYTF. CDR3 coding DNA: TGTGCCAGCAGTGAAGGACAGGGGTATGGCTACACCTTC.

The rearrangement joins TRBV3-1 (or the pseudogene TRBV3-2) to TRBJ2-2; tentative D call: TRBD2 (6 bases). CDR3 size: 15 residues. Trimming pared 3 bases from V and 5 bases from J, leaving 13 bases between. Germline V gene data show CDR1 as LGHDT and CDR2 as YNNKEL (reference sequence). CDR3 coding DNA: TGTGCCAGCAGCCAGAGGACTATTCCTACCGGGGAGCTGTTTTTT. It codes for CASSQRTIPTGELFF.

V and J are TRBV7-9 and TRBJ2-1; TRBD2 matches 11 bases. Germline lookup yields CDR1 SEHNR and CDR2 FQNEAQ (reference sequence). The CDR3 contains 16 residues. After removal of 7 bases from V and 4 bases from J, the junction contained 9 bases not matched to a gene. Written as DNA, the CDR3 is TGTGCCAGCAAGAACTTAGCGGGGGGGAGATACAATGAGCAGTTCTTC. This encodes CASKNLAGGRYNEQFF.

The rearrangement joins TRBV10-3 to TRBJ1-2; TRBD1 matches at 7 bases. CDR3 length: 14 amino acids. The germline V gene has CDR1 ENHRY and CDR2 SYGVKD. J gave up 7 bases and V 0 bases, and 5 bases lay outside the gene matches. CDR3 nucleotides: TGTGCCATCAGTGAGTCTCAGGGGGGCGGTGGCTACACCTTC. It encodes CAISESQGGGGYTF.

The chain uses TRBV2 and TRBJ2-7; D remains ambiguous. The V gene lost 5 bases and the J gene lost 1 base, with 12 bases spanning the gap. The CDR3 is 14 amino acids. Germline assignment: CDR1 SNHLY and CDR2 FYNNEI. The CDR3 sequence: CASSSQRLSYEQYF. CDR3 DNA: TGTGCCAGCAGTAGCCAGCGACTGTCCTACGAGCAGTACTTC.

CDR3 nucleotide sequence: TGCGCCAGCAGCCAAGAGGGCGGAAACACCATATATTTT. Translating it yields CASSQEGGNTIYF. V gene TRBV4-3 combines with J gene TRBJ1-3; D not resolved. This CDR3 contains 13 residues. Germline V lookup: CDR1 LGHNA, CDR2 YSLEER. V lost 0 bases, J lost 4 bases, and 4 bases lay in between.

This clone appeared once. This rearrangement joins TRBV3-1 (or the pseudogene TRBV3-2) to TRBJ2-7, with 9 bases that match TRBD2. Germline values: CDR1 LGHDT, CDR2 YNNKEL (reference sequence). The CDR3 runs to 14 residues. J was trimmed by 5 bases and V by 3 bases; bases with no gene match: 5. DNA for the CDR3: TGTGCCAGCAGCCATGGAGCGGGGGGCGACGAGCAGTACTTC. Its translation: CASSHGAGGDEQYF.